One sample yielded the 21 T cell receptor beta chains listed below, sequenced in a study of T-cell reconstitution after alpha-beta-depleted transplantation in children. Preparing the TCRbeta library involved the use of unique molecular identifiers. TCRdb reprocessed the PCR reads with MiXCR, giving one entry per CDR3 protein. There are about 830,000 distinct CDR3 sequences in the sample; 16% occur only once, and roughly 5% lies in the top ten. This sample comprised PBMCs, mostly from graft donor cells, obtained 360 days after TCRalphabeta/CD19-depleted stem cell transplant. These receptors were taken from a male patient younger than 18 who had a stem cell transplant for acute lymphoblastic leukemia, so the T cells may come from the graft donor.

This clonotype was observed a few times. The CDR3: CASSPMGLVGEQYF. The DNA for the CDR3 is TGTGCCAGCTCACCAATGGGACTAGTCGGGGAGCAGTACTTC. This chain links TRBV18 with TRBJ2-7; 8 bases fit TRBD2. Looked up from germline, CDR1 is KGHSH and CDR2 is LQKENI. The length of the CDR3 is 14 residues. Trimming cost V 2 bases and J 7 bases; bases outside gene matches: 7.

The chain couples TRBV5-1 to TRBJ2-7; D may be TRBD2 (6 bases). This CDR3 spans 15 amino acids. V shed 1 base and J shed 1 base, with 12 bases lying between them. Germline assignment: CDR1 SGHRS and CDR2 YFSETQ. The CDR3 sequence: CASSLTPGDSYEQYF. In nucleotides, the CDR3 is TGCGCCAGCAGCTTGACTCCGGGAGATTCCTACGAGCAGTACTTC.

This clonotype has more than one count but fewer than ten. V usage is TRBV5-1 and J usage is TRBJ2-7; D not certain. CDR1 and CDR2 from the germline V gene are SGHRS and YFSETQ. The CDR3 spans 13 residues. V lost 0 bases and J 6 bases, leaving 10 bases between the germline ends. CDR3 sequence reads: CASSLGPGSEQYF. The CDR3 DNA follows: TGCGCCAGCAGCTTGGGTCCAGGATCCGAGCAGTACTTC.

V gene TRBV12-3 or TRBV12-4 combines with J gene TRBJ2-5, with D tentatively TRBD2 (7 bases). V lost 10 bases and J 2 bases, leaving 26 bases between the germline ends. The CDR3 runs to 17 residues. CDR3 sequence: CATQQAGASGQQETQYF. For the CDR3, the DNA is TGTGCCACCCAACAGGCAGGGGCTAGCGGTCAACAAGAGACCCAGTACTTC.

The rearrangement uses TRBV20-1 and TRBJ2-7; 10 bases line up with TRBD2. The V gene end was trimmed by 5 bases and the J gene end by 4 bases; junction bases not matched to a gene: 5. Germline assignment: CDR1 DFQATT and CDR2 SNEGSKA (reference sequence). This CDR3 contains 13 residues. Written as DNA, the CDR3 is TGCAGTGCTTCCTCGACTAGCGGGTACGAGCAGTACTTC. Amino acid sequence: CSASSTSGYEQYF.

This clonotype came up many times. V gene TRBV27 combines with J gene TRBJ2-5; D might be TRBD1 or TRBD2, each matching 5 bases. The V and J ends lost 4 bases and 3 bases respectively, with 9 bases between them. Germline CDR1 and CDR2: MNHEY and SMNVEV (reference sequence). This CDR3 has 13 residues. In DNA, the CDR3 is TGTGCCAGCAGTTACGGGGCCAAAGAGACCCAGTACTTC. It translates to CASSYGAKETQYF.

This clonotype showed up just a few times. Here the CDR3 reads CATGTSGTYEQYF. CDR3 in DNA: TGTGCCACTGGGACTAGCGGGACCTACGAGCAGTACTTC. V usage is TRBV10-3 and J usage is TRBJ2-7; 13 bases fit TRBD2. V trimming: 10 bases; J trimming: 2 bases; junction bases outside the gene matches: 2. CDR1 and CDR2 (germline): ENHRY, SYGVKD. This CDR3 has 13 amino acids.

This clonotype was picked up a small number of times. The chain recombines TRBV5-1 with TRBJ1-1; D gene unclear. CDR1 SGHRS and CDR2 YFSETQ come from the germline V gene. The CDR3 is made up of 12 amino acids. Trimming removed 2 bases from V and 4 bases from J, with 6 bases in between. CDR3 nucleotide sequence: TGCGCCAGCAGCTTCCCCGGCACTGAAGCTTTCTTT. This gives the protein CASSFPGTEAFF.

This sequence joins TRBV5-5 and TRBJ2-5; maybe TRBD2 (6 bases). Germline V gene sequence: CDR1 SGHKS, CDR2 YYEKEE (reference sequence). This CDR3 comprises 16 residues. V gave up 1 base and J gave up 1 base, with 14 bases separating them. CDR3 loop: CASSLPESGVQETQYF. The CDR3 bases are TGTGCCAGCAGCTTGCCCGAGTCGGGGGTCCAAGAGACCCAGTACTTC. Full variable domain (missing parts from reference TRBV5-5 and TRBJ2-5): DAGVTQSPTHLIKTRGQQVTLRCSPISGHKSVSWYQQVLGQGPQFIFQYYEKEERGRGNFPDRFSARQFPNYSSELNVNALLLGDSALYLCASSLPESGVQETQYFGPGTRLLVL.

Only a few counts were recorded for this clonotype. CDR3 loop: CASSLNYVDDYGYTF. CDR3 DNA: TGTGCCAGCAGTTTAAATTATGTGGATGACTATGGCTACACCTTC. The J gene is TRBJ1-2, the V gene TRBV12-3 or TRBV12-4; the D is unclear. The CDR3 extends over 15 amino acids. V was pared by 2 bases and J by 3 bases, with 13 bases between.

This clonotype was picked up a small number of times. The chain recombines TRBV9 with TRBJ2-3; D is perhaps TRBD1 or TRBD2 (5 bases each). CDR3 size: 13 residues. Germline loops: CDR1 SGDLS, CDR2 YYNGEE. V dropped 5 bases and J dropped 6 bases, with 13 bases sitting between them. The CDR3: CASRPPWGDTQYF. CDR3 DNA sequence: TGTGCCAGCAGACCACCTTGGGGGGATACGCAGTATTTT.

This clonotype appeared a few times. The V and J genes are TRBV18 and TRBJ2-7; 14 nucleotides align to TRBD2. The ends lost 3 bases at V and 4 bases at J; junction bases unmatched: 5. The CDR3 covers 16 residues. Germline loops: CDR1 KGHSH, CDR2 LQKENI. The CDR3 region has the DNA TGTGCCAGCTCACCCGGACTAGCGGGAGGAAGGTACGAGCAGTACTTC. The encoded protein is CASSPGLAGGRYEQYF.

The J gene is TRBJ2-1, the V gene TRBV5-1, with 14 bases identical to TRBD2. V trimming: 2 bases; J trimming: 6 bases; junction bases outside the gene matches: 16. Germline loops: CDR1 SGHRS, CDR2 YFSETQ. The CDR3 spans 20 residues. The CDR3 spells CASSFHMYVTSGRGGNEQFF. Written as DNA, the CDR3 is TGCGCCAGCAGCTTCCATATGTATGTGACTAGCGGGAGGGGGGGCAATGAGCAGTTCTTC.

The genes are TRBV7-9 and TRBJ2-7; a possible D gene is TRBD2 (5 bases). CDR1 SEHNR and CDR2 FQNEAQ come from the germline V gene (reference sequence). The CDR3 extends over 14 amino acids. Between the trimmed V and J ends, which lost 0 bases and 10 bases, there was a span of 16 bases. CDR3 loop: CASSLAAPWRSQYF. The DNA of the CDR3 is TGTGCCAGCAGCTTAGCCGCTCCCTGGAGGAGTCAGTACTTC.

V and J are TRBV5-1 and TRBJ2-5; D gene ambiguous. This CDR3 spans 14 amino acids. V lost 1 base, J lost 5 bases, and 12 bases lay in between. Per the germline V gene, CDR1 is SGHRS and CDR2 is YFSETQ. The CDR3 sequence: CASSLRPNRETQYF. The CDR3 DNA sequence: TGCGCCAGCAGCTTGAGGCCTAACCGGGAGACCCAGTACTTC.

The chain combines TRBV29-1 with TRBJ2-6, with no clear D. This CDR3 contains 13 residues. The germline gives CDR1 SQVTM, CDR2 ANQGSEA. V lost 4 bases, J lost 0 bases, and 4 bases lay in between. The CDR3 reads CSVGSSGANVLTF. The CDR3 coding sequence is TGCAGCGTTGGGAGCTCTGGGGCCAACGTCCTGACTTTC. The full variable domain, completed using reference TRBV29-1 and TRBJ2-6, is SAVISQKPSRDICQRGTSLTIQCQVDSQVTMMFWYRQQPGQSLTLIATANQGSEATYESGFVIDKFPISRPNLTFSTLTVSNMSPEDSSIYLCSVGSSGANVLTFGAGSRLTVL.

This clonotype has a count of ten or more. The rearrangement links TRBV7-2 to TRBJ2-7; tentative D call: TRBD2 (5 bases). Germline V gene sequence: CDR1 SGHTA, CDR2 FQGNSA. The CDR3 spans 13 residues. V was cut by 3 bases and J by 5 bases, with 11 bases left in between. CDR3 DNA: TGTGCCAGCAGCTTGTTCGAGAGGGACGAGCAGTACTTC. This gives the protein CASSLFERDEQYF. Combining the CDR3 with reference TRBV7-2 and TRBJ2-7 gives the whole variable domain GAGVSQSPSNKVTEKGKDVELRCDPISGHTALYWYRQSLGQGLEFLIYFQGNSAPDKSGLPSDRFSAERTGGSVSTLTIQRTQQEDSAVYLCASSLFERDEQYFGPGTRLTVT.

This chain connects TRBV20-1 to TRBJ1-5; D gene uncertain. The CDR3 runs to 12 residues. The germline V gene encodes CDR1 DFQATT and CDR2 SNEGSKA (reference sequence). V lost 3 bases and J 4 bases, leaving 7 bases between the germline ends. CDR3 loop: CSASTRNQPQHF. CDR3 sequence (DNA): TGCAGTGCTAGTACGCGTAATCAGCCCCAGCATTTT.

Only a few counts were recorded for this clonotype. This CDR3 is CASSQPGLAGLEKFF. The CDR3 DNA is TGTGCCAGCAGTCAGCCGGGACTAGCGGGGCTGGAAAAGTTCTTC. The chain has TRBV27 and TRBJ2-1, with TRBD2 matching 13 bases. Germline-derived CDR1 and CDR2 are MNHEY and SMNVEV (reference sequence). Trimming cost V 5 bases and J 14 bases; bases outside gene matches: 12. CDR3 length: 15 residues.

The chain carries TRBV4-1 and TRBJ1-1; D is uncertain. The CDR3 runs 14 residues. Germline CDR1 reads MGHRA; CDR2 reads YSYEKL. The germline V and J ends were trimmed by 6 bases and 0 bases, with 11 bases remaining between them. The CDR3 nucleotides are TGCGCCAGCAGAAACAGTTACATGAACACTGAAGCTTTCTTT. Its protein is CASRNSYMNTEAFF.

In its sample, this clonotype was seen a few times. The genes are TRBV4-2 and TRBJ2-5, with D possibly matching TRBD2 (6 bases). This CDR3 region has 15 residues. The germline V gene has CDR1 LGHNA and CDR2 YNFKEQ. V shed 0 bases and J shed 4 bases, with 12 bases lying between them. CDR3 DNA: TGTGCCAGCAGCCAAGATCCGGGAGAGGGAGAGACCCAGTACTTC. Translating it yields CASSQDPGEGETQYF.